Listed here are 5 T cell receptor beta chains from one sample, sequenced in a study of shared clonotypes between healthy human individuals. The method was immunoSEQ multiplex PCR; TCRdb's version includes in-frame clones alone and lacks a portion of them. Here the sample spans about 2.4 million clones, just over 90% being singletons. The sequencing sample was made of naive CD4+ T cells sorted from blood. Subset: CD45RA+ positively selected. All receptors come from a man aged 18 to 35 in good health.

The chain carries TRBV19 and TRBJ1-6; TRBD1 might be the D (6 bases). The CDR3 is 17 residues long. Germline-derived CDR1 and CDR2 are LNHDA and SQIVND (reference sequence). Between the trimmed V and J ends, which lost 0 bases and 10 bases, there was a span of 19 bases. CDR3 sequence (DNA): TGTGCCAGTAGTATAGATCTACAAACAGGGCCCAACTCACCCCTCCACTTT. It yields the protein CASSIDLQTGPNSPLHF.

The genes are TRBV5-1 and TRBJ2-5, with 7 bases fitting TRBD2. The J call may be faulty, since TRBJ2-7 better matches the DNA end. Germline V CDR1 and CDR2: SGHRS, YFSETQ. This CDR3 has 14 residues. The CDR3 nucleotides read TGCGCCAGCAGCCCCTGGCCTAGCGGCTACGAGCAGTACTTC. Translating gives CASSPWPSGYEQYF.

The CDR3 loop reads CASTPGTGAQETQYF. The CDR3 DNA follows: TGTGCCAGCACCCCCGGGACAGGGGCCCAAGAGACCCAGTACTTC. The chain carries TRBV5-8 and TRBJ2-5; 10 nucleotides agree with TRBD1. V trimming: 6 bases; J trimming: 1 base; junction bases outside the gene matches: 6. CDR1 and CDR2 (germline): SGHTS, YDEGEE. CDR3 length: 15 amino acids. Supplemented by reference TRBV5-8 and TRBJ2-5, the full variable domain reads EAGVTQSPTHLIKTRGQQATLRCSPISGHTSVYWYQQALGLGLQFLLWYDEGEERNRGNFPPRFSGRQFPNYSSELNVNALELEDSALYLCASTPGTGAQETQYFGPGTRLLVL.

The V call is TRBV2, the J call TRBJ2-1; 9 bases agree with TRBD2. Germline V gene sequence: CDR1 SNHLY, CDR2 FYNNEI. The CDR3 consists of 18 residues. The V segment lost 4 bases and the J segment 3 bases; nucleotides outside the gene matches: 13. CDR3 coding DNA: TGTGCCAGCAGTGTTAACGCTCAGCGGGGGGACGTCTACAATGAGCAGTTCTTC. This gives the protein CASSVNAQRGDVYNEQFF. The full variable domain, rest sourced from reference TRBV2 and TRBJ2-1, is EPEVTQTPSHQVTQMGQEVILRCVPISNHLYFYWYRQILGQKVEFLVSFYNNEISEKSEIFDDQFSVERPDGSNFTLKIRSTKLEDSAMYFCASSVNAQRGDVYNEQFFGPGTRLTVL.

The CDR3 sequence is CASSPGTGLQETQYF. The CDR3 bases are TGTGCCAGCAGCCCCGGGACAGGTCTACAAGAGACCCAGTACTTC. The rearrangement uses TRBV11-3 and TRBJ2-5; 8 positions match TRBD1. The J segment lost 2 bases and the V segment lost 5 bases, leaving 7 bases of the junction unmatched. CDR1 and CDR2 from the germline V gene are SGHNT and YENEEA. CDR3 length: 15 amino acids.